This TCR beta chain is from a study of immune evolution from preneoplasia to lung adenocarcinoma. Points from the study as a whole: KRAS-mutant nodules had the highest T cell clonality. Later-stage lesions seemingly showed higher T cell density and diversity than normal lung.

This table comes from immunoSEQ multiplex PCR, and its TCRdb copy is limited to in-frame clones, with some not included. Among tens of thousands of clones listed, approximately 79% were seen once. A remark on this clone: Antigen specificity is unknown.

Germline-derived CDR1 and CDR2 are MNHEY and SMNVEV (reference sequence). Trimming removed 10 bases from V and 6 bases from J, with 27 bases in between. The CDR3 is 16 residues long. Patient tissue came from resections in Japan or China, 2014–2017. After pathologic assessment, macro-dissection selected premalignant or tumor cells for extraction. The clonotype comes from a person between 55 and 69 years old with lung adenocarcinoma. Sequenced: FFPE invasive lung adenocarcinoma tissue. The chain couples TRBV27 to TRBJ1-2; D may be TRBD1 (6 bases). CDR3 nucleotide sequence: TGTGCCACTCCAATCCGGGGGGCGCGTATGATCAATGGCTACACCTTC. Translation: CATPIRGARMINGYTF.